The source of this TCR beta chain is a study of memory CD4+ T cells and cytomegalovirus serostatus. This CDR3 comprises 12 residues. Germline loops: CDR1 MDHEN, CDR2 SYDVKM. V lost 0 bases and J 7 bases, leaving 4 bases between the germline ends. Generated by immunoSEQ multiplex PCR, the TCRdb table keeps only in-frame clones and is missing some. The data hold around 32,000 clones, with approximately 76% observed a single time. The sort gate was single viable CD3+CD4+CD8-CD45RO+ cells for memory CD4+ T cells. This sequence joins TRBV28 and TRBJ1-5; D gene unclear. This TCR was sampled from an adult in good health and CMV-seronegative. Some clones in this sample may be carry-over from other donors' samples. Specimen: memory CD4+ T cells from blood. The CDR3: CASSLWPQPQHF. CDR3 sequence (DNA): TGTGCCAGCAGTTTATGGCCACAGCCCCAGCATTTT.